The rows below give T cell receptor beta chains drawn from one sample of a study of T-cell memory formation after mild COVID-19. TCRdb reprocessed the 5' RACE reads with MiXCR, giving one entry per CDR3 protein. Of fewer than 350,000 distinct CDR3 sequences in the sample, roughly 13% were seen once. The sample consisted of PBMCs or a T cell subset sorted from them (not recorded which). The receptors originated from a man in his late teens or twenties who had mild COVID-19 (a few samples of this study predate the infection). Cell type and time point are not known. The CDR3 runs from the conserved cysteine through the conserved F or W. Fields, in order: clone size, J gene, D gene, V gene, CDR3 protein, CDR3 DNA. The D gene is left open where the match is weak. Size is stated for part of the rows, as once, few or many counts, or as a class when the clone is expanded.

size: many
J: TRBJ1-2
D: TRBD1
V: TRBV6-1
CDR3: CASSPGTGNYGYTF
DNA: TGTGCCAGCAGCCCCGGGACAGGGAACTATGGCTACACCTTC

size: few
J: TRBJ2-3
D: TRBD2
V: TRBV4-2
CDR3: CASSQERTSGASTDTQYF
DNA: TGTGCCAGCAGCCAAGAACGGACTAGCGGCGCGAGCACAGATACGCAGTATTTT

size: -
J: TRBJ2-7
D: TRBD1
V: TRBV7-3
CDR3: CASSRAGTGGYEQYF
DNA: TGTGCCAGCAGTCGAGCCGGTACAGGGGGATACGAGCAGTACTTC

size: -
J: TRBJ1-1
D: TRBD1
V: TRBV29-1
CDR3: CSGGRDRGLIGEAFF
DNA: TGCAGCGGTGGGAGGGACAGGGGTCTAATCGGTGAAGCTTTCTTT

size: -
J: TRBJ2-1
D: TRBD2
V: TRBV11-3
CDR3: CASSTTSGGYNEQFF
DNA: TGTGCCAGCAGCACGACTAGCGGGGGATACAATGAGCAGTTCTTC

size: -
J: TRBJ1-2
D: -
V: TRBV27
CDR3: CASSLVGGLSNYGYTF
DNA: TGTGCCAGCAGTTTAGTAGGAGGTCTATCTAACTATGGCTACACCTTC

size: -
J: TRBJ1-1
D: -
V: TRBV5-4
CDR3: CASSPRSDTEAFF
DNA: TGTGCCAGCAGCCCACGGTCAGACACTGAAGCTTTCTTT

size: few
J: TRBJ2-2
D: -
V: TRBV9
CDR3: CASSSDSGELFF
DNA: TGTGCCAGCAGCAGCGATTCGGGGGAGCTGTTTTTT

size: few
J: TRBJ2-5
D: TRBD1
V: TRBV6-2/TRBV6-3
CDR3: CASSFGQDRETQYF
DNA: TGTGCCAGCAGCTTTGGACAGGATCGAGAGACCCAGTACTTC

size: -
J: TRBJ2-1
D: -
V: TRBV27
CDR3: CASSLRGWDEQFF
DNA: TGTGCCAGCAGTTTAAGAGGATGGGATGAGCAGTTCTTC

size: few
J: TRBJ1-6
D: -
V: TRBV5-1
CDR3: CASSLAEGSPLHF
DNA: TGCGCCAGCAGCTTGGCCGAGGGTTCACCCCTCCACTTT

size: many
J: TRBJ2-3
D: -
V: TRBV7-2
CDR3: CASSLEESTDTQYF
DNA: TGTGCCAGCAGCTTAGAGGAGAGCACAGATACGCAGTATTTT

size: many
J: TRBJ2-7
D: TRBD2
V: TRBV12-3/TRBV12-4
CDR3: CASRSGGAFTDEQYF
DNA: TGTGCCAGCAGGAGCGGGGGGGCTTTCACGGACGAGCAGTACTTC

size: -
J: TRBJ1-4
D: -
V: TRBV15
CDR3: CATSRAQGGGNCFF
DNA: -

size: -
J: TRBJ2-3
D: TRBD1
V: TRBV11-1
CDR3: CASSSGGGQGADTQYF
DNA: TGTGCCAGCAGCTCTGGGGGCGGACAGGGCGCAGATACGCAGTATTTT